The rows below give T cell receptor beta chains drawn from one sample of a study of molecular identifiers for immune sequencing clone quantification. TCRdb processed the PCR reads anew with MiXCR; each CDR3 protein has one entry. Of hundreds of thousands of distinct CDR3 sequences detected, roughly 23% appear once; the ten largest clones hold approximately 0.75%. Sequences were obtained from naive CD8+ T cells from blood, with Jurkat cell RNA spiked in. Every receptor here comes from a human donor in good health. Some libraries in this study had Jurkat cell RNA spiked in. Both conserved end residues are part of each CDR3. A D gene is named only where the DNA matches it firmly. Where a row states a size, it is once, few, many or the class of an expanded clone; other rows omit it.

.	TRBV20-1	.	15	TRBJ2-7	CSARDWSNEGYEQYF	TGCAGTGCTAGAGATTGGTCTAACGAAGGCTACGAGCAGTACTTC
.	TRBV9	.	16	TRBJ2-2	CASSAGVLTNTGGLFF	TGTGCCAGCAGCGCGGGGGTGCTAACGAACACCGGGGGGCTGTTTTTT
many	TRBV6-1	.	13	TRBJ2-7	CASSDAGFYEQYF	TGTGCCAGCAGTGACGCAGGGTTCTACGAGCAGTACTTC
few	TRBV7-9	TRBD1	13	TRBJ2-7	CASSSTGLYEQYF	TGTGCCAGCAGCTCGACAGGGTTGTACGAGCAGTACTTC
.	TRBV27	.	14	TRBJ2-1	CASSFGFLYNEQFF	TGTGCCAGCAGTTTTGGCTTTTTGTACAATGAGCAGTTCTTC
.	TRBV10-3	TRBD1	20	TRBJ1-5	CAISEGGTGKVFSSNQPQHF	TGTGCCATCAGTGAGGGGGGGACAGGGAAGGTTTTTAGCAGCAATCAGCCCCAGCATTTT
few	TRBV10-1	.	14	TRBJ2-5	CASSEDGGRETQYF	TGCGCCAGCAGTGAGGATGGGGGCCGGGAGACCCAGTACTTC
many	TRBV12-3/TRBV12-4	TRBD2	15	TRBJ2-3	CASGLAGPSTDTQYF	TGTGCCAGTGGCCTAGCGGGCCCCTCGACAGATACGCAGTATTTT
few	TRBV4-3	.	14	TRBJ1-2	CASSQEGDGRSYTF	TGCGCCAGCAGCCAAGAGGGGGACGGTCGTAGCTACACCTTC
.	TRBV13	.	16	TRBJ2-6	CASSLTPVSGANVLTF	TGTGCCAGCAGCTTAACCCCGGTCTCTGGGGCCAACGTCCTGACTTTC
few	TRBV9	.	16	TRBJ1-1	CASSVGGGSMNTEAFF	TGTGCCAGCAGCGTAGGCGGGGGCAGCATGAACACTGAAGCTTTCTTT
.	TRBV29-1	TRBD2	14	TRBJ2-1	CSVEESSGRVEQFF	TGCAGCGTTGAAGAGAGTAGCGGGAGGGTTGAGCAGTTCTTC
.	TRBV2	.	14	TRBJ1-3	CASTEGGSGNTIYF	TGTGCCAGCACCGAGGGGGGCTCTGGAAACACCATATATTTT
few	TRBV15	.	17	TRBJ2-5	CATSASSGGYNQETQYF	TGTGCCACCAGTGCCTCGAGTGGGGGATACAATCAAGAGACCCAGTACTTC
few	TRBV29-1	TRBD2	13	TRBJ2-3	CSVQRENADTQYF	TGCAGCGTTCAGCGGGAGAACGCAGATACGCAGTATTTT
many	TRBV12-3/TRBV12-4	TRBD1	16	TRBJ2-5	CASSLAGTVAQETQYF	TGTGCCAGCAGTTTGGCCGGGACAGTAGCCCAAGAGACCCAGTACTTC
.	TRBV12-5	.	16	TRBJ1-4	CASGLVTGQTVEKLFF	TGTGCTAGTGGTTTGGTTACTGGACAGACAGTAGAAAAACTGTTTTTT
.	TRBV6-7	.	16	TRBJ1-1	CASSDDTGPPNTVAFF	TGTGCCAGCAGTGACGATACAGGCCCCCCGAACACTGTAGCTTTCTTT
few	TRBV7-9	.	15	TRBJ2-7	CASSLLATGYYEQYF	TGTGCCAGCAGCTTATTGGCGACAGGTTACTACGAGCAGTACTTC
few	TRBV20-1	TRBD2	17	TRBJ2-7	CSARDGLAGEIIYEQYF	TGCAGTGCTAGAGACGGACTAGCGGGAGAAATTATCTACGAGCAGTACTTC
.	TRBV7-9	TRBD1	15	TRBJ2-7	CASSEGPGQGAEQYF	TGTGCCAGCAGCGAAGGGCCGGGACAGGGAGCCGAGCAGTACTTC
.	TRBV13	TRBD2	15	TRBJ2-1	CASSLGLATYNEQFF	TGTGCCAGCAGCTTAGGACTAGCGACCTACAATGAGCAGTTCTTC
.	TRBV15	.	14	TRBJ2-5	CATSSWTAQETQYF	TGTGCCACCAGCAGTTGGACAGCCCAAGAGACCCAGTATTTC
.	TRBV27	.	16	TRBJ2-3	CASSLFPGAFTDTQYF	TGTGCCAGCAGTTTATTCCCAGGGGCGTTCACAGATACGCAGTATTTT
many	TRBV5-1	.	16	TRBJ2-7	CASSFSSMDKSYEQYF	TGCGCCAGCAGTTTTTCCTCGATGGACAAGTCCTACGAGCAGTACTTC
few	TRBV7-9	TRBD1	16	TRBJ2-5	CASSPGTGVIQETQYF	TGTGCCAGCAGCCCCGGGACAGGGGTTATCCAAGAGACCCAGTACTTC
few	TRBV2	.	14	TRBJ2-7	CASSVSRGGDEQYF	TGTGCCAGCAGTGTATCGAGGGGGGGCGACGAGCAGTACTTC
many	TRBV2	TRBD2	18	TRBJ2-3	CASREEVAGAPSTDTQYF	TGTGCCAGCAGAGAGGAGGTAGCGGGGGCCCCTAGCACAGATACGCAGTATTTT
many	TRBV7-6	TRBD1	15	TRBJ2-1	CASSLAGQEGNEQFF	TGTGCCAGCAGCTTAGCGGGACAGGAGGGGAATGAGCAGTTCTTC
once	TRBV6-2/TRBV6-3	.	16	TRBJ2-1	CASSYSKVSSYNEQIF	TGTGCCAGCAGTTACTCGAAGGTCAGCTCCTACAATGAGCAGATCTTC
.	TRBV27	.	13	TRBJ2-7	CASSVKPAYEQYF	TGTGCCAGCAGCGTCAAGCCTGCCTACGAGCAGTACTTC
many	TRBV7-9	.	16	TRBJ2-5	CASSSFGLPTQETQYF	TGTGCCAGCAGCTCCTTCGGACTGCCGACCCAGGAGACCCAGTACTTC
many	TRBV6-5	.	16	TRBJ2-4	CASSYSSGGSKNIQYF	TGTGCCAGCAGTTACTCGAGTGGAGGGTCAAAAAACATTCAGTACTTC
many	TRBV4-1	TRBD1	15	TRBJ1-5	CASSHRTGLDQPQHF	TGCGCCAGCAGCCACCGGACAGGGTTGGATCAGCCCCAGCATTTT
many	TRBV6-5	.	14	TRBJ2-7	CASSLEDSSYEQYF	TGTGCCAGCAGTCTGGAGGACAGTTCCTACGAGCAGTACTTC
.	TRBV30	.	13	TRBJ1-2	CAWRQGTGYGYTF	TGTGCCTGGAGGCAGGGTACTGGCTATGGCTACACCTTC
.	TRBV6-6	.	17	TRBJ2-3	CASSPRVTRPDTDTQYF	TGTGCCAGCAGTCCAAGGGTCACACGGCCCGACACAGATACGCAGTATTTT
few	TRBV11-2	.	14	TRBJ2-7	CASSYFEGPYEQYF	TGTGCCAGCAGCTACTTTGAAGGACCATACGAGCAGTACTTC
.	TRBV7-9	.	17	TRBJ2-5	CASSLKGLTLSQVTQYF	TGTGCCAGCAGCTTAAAGGGACTCACCCTGTCCCAAGTGACCCAGTACTTC
many	TRBV4-1	.	13	TRBJ1-5	CASGREGNQPQHF	TGCGCCAGCGGCAGGGAGGGCAATCAGCCCCAGCATTTT
few	TRBV7-9	TRBD2	12	TRBJ2-5	CASSLGGSVQYF	TGTGCCAGCAGCTTGGGGGGGTCCGTCCAGTACTTC
few	TRBV12-3/TRBV12-4	TRBD1	17	TRBJ1-1	CASSSDKGQVPNTEAFF	TGTGCCAGCAGTTCGGATAAAGGACAGGTGCCGAACACTGAAGCTTTCTTT
.	TRBV7-9	TRBD2	14	TRBJ2-1	CASSSGLVRDEQFF	TGTGCCAGCAGCTCGGGACTAGTTCGTGATGAGCAGTTCTTC
.	TRBV30	TRBD1	14	TRBJ1-1	CAWGRQGMGTEAFF	TGTGCCTGGGGCCGACAGGGAATGGGCACTGAAGCTTTCTTT
few	TRBV12-3/TRBV12-4	.	12	TRBJ1-1	CATLVGGTEAFF	TGTGCCACCTTGGTTGGGGGCACTGAAGCTTTCTTT
few	TRBV7-2	TRBD2	14	TRBJ2-1	CASSFLAGGGEQFF	TGTGCCAGCAGCTTTCTAGCGGGAGGGGGTGAGCAGTTCTTC
many	TRBV6-2/TRBV6-3	.	14	TRBJ2-7	CASSPRHSSYEQYF	TGTGCCAGCAGTCCACGGCACAGCTCCTACGAGCAGTACTTC